This TCR beta chain was retrieved from a study of early T cells in non-severe SARS-CoV-2 infection. TCRdb re-called the 5' RACE reads with MiXCR, one entry per CDR3 protein. This table has 64,000 or so distinct CDR3 sequences, 10% to 12% appearing once. CDR1 SGHAT and CDR2 FQNNGV come from the germline V gene. CDR3 length equals 12 residues. V was clipped by 4 bases and J by 1 base, with 4 bases between them. The specimen comprised whole blood, sampled at baseline. The rearrangement links TRBV11-2 to TRBJ1-1; no clear D gene. This receptor was identified in an adult who was a healthcare worker with PCR-confirmed SARS-CoV-2 infection or an uninfected control (not recorded which). The CDR3 nucleotides read TGTGCCAGCAGCTACCCGAACACTGAAGCTTTCTTT. As protein: CASSYPNTEAFF.